The 29 T cell receptor beta chains below were found in one sample sequenced in a study of cytomegalovirus exposure and HLA in healthy donors. Vbeta (60) and Jbeta (13) primers were used in the PCR. This table comes from immunoSEQ multiplex PCR, and its TCRdb copy is limited to in-frame clones, with some not included. The sample shows 150,000 to 200,000 clones, 82% of them seen only once. The sample was PBMCs. All receptors derive from a middle-aged man in good health and CMV-seronegative.

The chain joins TRBV10-3 to TRBJ2-7; TRBD1 agrees at 9 bases. Germline assignment: CDR1 ENHRY and CDR2 SYGVKD. CDR3 length: 15 residues. V was clipped by 2 bases and J by 4 bases; unmatched bases: 6. CDR3 in amino acids: CAISEPGQGIYEQYF. Here the CDR3 DNA reads TGTGCCATCAGTGAGCCGGGACAGGGCATATACGAGCAGTACTTC.

This chain links TRBV5-6 with TRBJ2-1, with TRBD1 matching over 8 bases. Germline V gene sequence: CDR1 SGHDT, CDR2 YYEEEE. J was trimmed by 8 bases and V by 0 bases; bases with no gene match: 10. The CDR3 has 16 amino acids. CDR3 nucleotides: TGTGCCAGCAGCTTGGCCCTCGGACAGGGTATGGATGAGCAGTTCTTC. Translated: CASSLALGQGMDEQFF.

V is TRBV7-9 and J is TRBJ2-7; possible D gene TRBD1, 6 bases. Deletions cut 1 base from V and 4 bases from J, with 8 bases between. The CDR3 has 13 amino acids. Germline V CDR1 and CDR2: SEHNR, FQNEAQ (reference sequence). The CDR3 DNA reads TGTGCCAGCAGCTTAGAAGGGGGTTACGAGCAGTACTTC. Translation: CASSLEGGYEQYF. Full variable domain (rest looked up from reference TRBV7-9 and TRBJ2-7): DTGVSQNPRHKITKRGQNVTFRCDPISEHNRLYWYRQTLGQGPEFLTYFQNEAQLEKSRLLSDRFSAERPKGSFSTLEIQRTEQGDSAMYLCASSLEGGYEQYFGPGTRLTVT.

The chain couples TRBV7-9 to TRBJ1-1, with D perhaps matching TRBD1 (6 bases). The CDR3 totals 14 residues. Germline V gene lookup returns CDR1 SEHNR and CDR2 FQNEAQ (reference sequence). V shed 1 base and J shed 1 base, with 7 bases lying between them. In DNA, the CDR3 is TGTGCCAGCAGCTTAGAGACAGGGAACACTGAAGCTTTCTTT. Amino acids: CASSLETGNTEAFF. The variable domain in full, with the rest retrieved from reference TRBV7-9 and TRBJ1-1, is DTGVSQNPRHKITKRGQNVTFRCDPISEHNRLYWYRQTLGQGPEFLTYFQNEAQLEKSRLLSDRFSAERPKGSFSTLEIQRTEQGDSAMYLCASSLETGNTEAFFGQGTRLTVV.

The chain combines TRBV30 with TRBJ2-7, with D unresolved. This CDR3 has 13 amino acids. Trimming took off 0 bases at V and 4 bases at J, with 10 bases between the two ends. Germline V gives CDR1 GTSNPN, CDR2 SVGIG (reference sequence). The CDR3 region has the DNA TGTGCCTGGAGTGTAAACACCAAGTACGAGCAGTACTTC. Translation gives CAWSVNTKYEQYF.

V usage is TRBV28 and J usage is TRBJ2-7; 11 nucleotides align to TRBD1. This CDR3 spans 15 amino acids. V gave up 5 bases and J gave up 3 bases; unmatched junction bases: 6. CDR1 is MDHEN, CDR2 SYDVKM, per germline. The CDR3 protein is CASSGRTGGNYEQYF. CDR3 bases: TGTGCCAGCAGTGGACGGACAGGGGGCAACTACGAGCAGTACTTC.

This sequence joins TRBV4-1 and TRBJ2-5; 16 bases line up with TRBD2. The DNA matches TRBJ2-7 better at its end, which makes the J call doubtful. In germline, CDR1 is MGHRA, CDR2 YSYEKL. The CDR3 extends over 20 amino acids. The CDR3 sequence is CASSQGGLAGGTSSSYEQYF. In nucleotides, the CDR3 is TGCGCCAGCAGCCAGGGGGGACTAGCGGGGGGGACCTCATCCTCCTACGAGCAGTACTTC.

The sample holds one count of this clone. The chain carries TRBV19 and TRBJ2-1, with TRBD2 matching over 10 bases. The length of the CDR3 is 16 residues. V was pared by 4 bases and J by 0 bases, with 3 bases of the junction left unmatched. Germline-derived CDR1 and CDR2 are LNHDA and SQIVND (reference sequence). The CDR3 region is CASSKAGGSSYNEQFF. CDR3 coding DNA: TGTGCCAGTAGTAAAGCGGGAGGGAGCTCCTACAATGAGCAGTTCTTC.

The rearrangement uses TRBV12-5 and TRBJ2-7, with 9 bases that match TRBD2. After removal of 5 bases from V and 2 bases from J, the junction contained 4 bases not matched to a gene. The CDR3 is made up of 14 amino acids. Germline-derived CDR1 and CDR2 are LGHNT and FRNRAP. The DNA of the CDR3 is TGTGCTAGTGGTGCTAGCGGGGTACCCTACGAGCAGTACTTC. This codes for CASGASGVPYEQYF.

This clone was counted a few times. V usage is TRBV6-5 and J usage is TRBJ1-4; D gene ambiguous. In germline, CDR1 is MNHEY, CDR2 SVGAGI. The CDR3 is 15 amino acids. V was trimmed by 6 bases and J by 8 bases, leaving 19 bases between them. CDR3 bases: TGTGCCAGCAGGCGAACGGCAGGAGGGAGCGAAAAACTGTTTTTT. Translated: CASRRTAGGSEKLFF.

This chain uses TRBV15 with TRBJ1-1; D is unresolved. The CDR3 sequence is 15 residues long. Germline CDR1 and CDR2: LNHNV and YYDKDF (reference sequence). Deletions cut 0 bases from V and 4 bases from J, with 12 bases between. The CDR3 coding sequence is TGTGCCACCAGCAGAGATCGGAGAGGTGGCACTGAAGCTTTCTTT. Encoded protein: CATSRDRRGGTEAFF. Together with reference TRBV15 and TRBJ1-1, the CDR3 gives the full variable domain: DAMVIQNPRYQVTQFGKPVTLSCSQTLNHNVMYWYQQKSSQAPKLLFHYYDKDFNNEADTPDNFQSRRPNTSFCFLDIRSPGLGDTAMYLCATSRDRRGGTEAFFGQGTRLTVV.

The chain is built from TRBV28 and TRBJ1-4; 9 nucleotides align to TRBD1. Germline V gene lookup returns CDR1 MDHEN and CDR2 SYDVKM. The CDR3 totals 15 residues. With 7 bases clipped from V and 7 bases from J, the junction kept 10 bases outside the gene matches. This CDR3 reads CASKLPGQGGEKLFF. Here the CDR3 DNA reads TGTGCCAGCAAATTGCCGGGACAGGGTGGTGAAAAACTGTTTTTT.

V is TRBV29-1 and J is TRBJ2-2; 7 nucleotides align to TRBD1. J was trimmed by 7 bases and V by 6 bases; bases with no gene match: 17. CDR3 length: 16 amino acids. CDR1 and CDR2 from the germline V gene are SQVTM and ANQGSEA. Written as DNA, the CDR3 is TGCAGCGTCACCCGGGACGGAAGATCAGGGGGCGGGGAGCTGTTTTTT. This translates into CSVTRDGRSGGGELFF.

V and J are TRBV28 and TRBJ2-5; 8 nucleotides agree with TRBD1. V was clipped by 8 bases and J by 4 bases; unmatched bases: 24. CDR1 is MDHEN and CDR2 is SYDVKM in the germline V gene. This CDR3 has 19 amino acids. CDR3 nucleotide sequence: TGTGCCAGCCCACCTTACAGGGGGGTAGGGGCCTCCGACCCAGAGACCCAGTACTTC. This encodes CASPPYRGVGASDPETQYF.

The chain joins TRBV7-3 to TRBJ2-7, with no clear D. V was pared by 5 bases and J by 7 bases, with 12 bases between. Germline lookup yields CDR1 SGHTA and CDR2 FQGTGA. The CDR3 extends over 12 amino acids. The CDR3 protein is CASSLERGEQYF. CDR3 sequence (DNA): TGTGCCAGCAGCCTGGAGCGTGGGGAGCAGTACTTC.

V is TRBV6-5 and J is TRBJ2-5; the D gene is possibly TRBD2 (5 bases). Trimming removed 5 bases at V and 4 bases at J, with 11 bases between. The CDR3 is 13 residues long. Germline CDR1 reads MNHEY; CDR2 reads SVGAGI. CDR3: CASSRGYLETQYF. The CDR3 DNA reads as TGTGCCAGCAGTCGGGGATATCTAGAGACCCAGTACTTC.

For this clone: Its ends do not fully match the called genes, so a read error is possible. This sequence joins TRBV10-1 and TRBJ2-5, with D tentatively TRBD1 (7 bases). The CDR3 has 14 amino acids. Germline lookup yields CDR1 WNHNN and CDR2 SYGVQD (reference sequence). CDR3 loop: CASNEKGQRRDQYF. DNA for the CDR3: TGCGCCAGCAATGAGAAGGGACAGCGGAGGGACCAGTACTTC.

This rearrangement joins TRBV7-9 to TRBJ1-5; possible D gene TRBD1, 6 bases. V lost 5 bases and J lost 3, with 11 bases in between. Germline V gene sequence: CDR1 SEHNR, CDR2 FQNEAQ (reference sequence). The CDR3 covers 14 residues. The CDR3 is CASSQTGPNQPQHF. DNA for the CDR3: TGTGCCAGCAGCCAGACAGGACCCAATCAGCCCCAGCATTTT. Based on the CDR3 plus reference TRBV7-9 and TRBJ1-5, the full variable domain is DTGVSQNPRHKITKRGQNVTFRCDPISEHNRLYWYRQTLGQGPEFLTYFQNEAQLEKSRLLSDRFSAERPKGSFSTLEIQRTEQGDSAMYLCASSQTGPNQPQHFGDGTRLSIL.

This chain joins TRBV7-8 and TRBJ2-7; TRBD1 matches at 10 bases. Germline V gene sequence: CDR1 SGHVS, CDR2 FQNEAQ. V was clipped by 4 bases and J by 4 bases; unmatched bases: 10. CDR3 length equals 16 residues. The CDR3 region is CASSSATDRGQYEQYF. The CDR3 nucleotides read TGTGCCAGCAGCTCAGCTACCGACAGGGGGCAGTACGAGCAGTACTTC.

This chain joins TRBV5-1 and TRBJ1-2; 7 bases are shared with TRBD1. The CDR3 runs 15 residues. With V trimmed by 4 bases and J by 3 bases, 9 bases remained unmatched. CDR1 and CDR2 from the germline V gene are SGHRS and YFSETQ. The DNA for the CDR3 is TGCGCCAGCAGCCGCGACAGGGTAGCTGACTATGGCTACACCTTC. It yields the protein CASSRDRVADYGYTF.

The chain couples TRBV30 to TRBJ2-1; 9 nucleotides agree with TRBD2. The CDR3 is 17 amino acids. Unmatched junction bases numbered 14, after V lost 3 bases and J lost 5 bases. CDR1 and CDR2 from the germline V gene are GTSNPN and SVGIG (reference sequence). CDR3 sequence (DNA): TGTGCCTGGAGAGGAAGCGGGGGGACCGGAGAGGACAATGAGCAGTTCTTC. Protein: CAWRGSGGTGEDNEQFF.

The chain is built from TRBV29-1 and TRBJ1-2; 7 nucleotides agree with TRBD1. V shed 1 base and J 8 bases; nucleotides not matched to a gene: 19. CDR1 and CDR2 (germline): SQVTM, ANQGSEA. CDR3 length equals 17 residues. This CDR3 reads CSVEAFGVSGTVSGYTF. The CDR3 DNA reads TGCAGCGTTGAAGCCTTCGGAGTTAGTGGGACAGTATCCGGCTACACCTTC.

Concerning this clone itself: The sample holds other DNA sequences that translate to the same CDR3. The chain carries TRBV4-3 and TRBJ1-2; 9 nucleotides align to TRBD1. Per germline, CDR1 LGHNA and CDR2 YSLEER. This CDR3 has 14 residues. V lost 4 bases and J lost 6; bases outside the gene matches: 6. CDR3 sequence (DNA): TGCGCCAGCAGCCCCAGGACAGGGGAGGATGGCTACACCTTC. This gives the protein CASSPRTGEDGYTF.

The rearrangement joins TRBV19 to TRBJ1-1; tentatively, D is TRBD1 (5 bases). V was cut by 5 bases and J by 1 base, with 14 bases left in between. Germline V lookup: CDR1 LNHDA, CDR2 SQIVND (reference sequence). CDR3 length: 15 residues. CDR3 bases: TGTGCCAGTAGTTCGACGGGACTGCCGAACACTGAAGCTTTCTTT. Protein product: CASSSTGLPNTEAFF.

This chain links TRBV5-1 with TRBJ1-2; D is unclear. Trimming took 7 bases from V and 1 from J, leaving 8 bases between them. The CDR3 consists of 12 residues. Germline lookup yields CDR1 SGHRS and CDR2 YFSETQ. CDR3 in amino acids: CASGDRNYGYTF. CDR3 DNA sequence: TGCGCCAGCGGAGACCGTAACTATGGCTACACCTTC.

J is TRBJ1-5 and V is TRBV7-9; the match to TRBD1 covers 7 bases. Germline trimming cut 0 bases from V and 2 bases from J; bases unmatched to any gene: 1. The CDR3 runs 15 residues. The germline CDR1 and CDR2 sequences are SEHNR and FQNEAQ (reference sequence). The CDR3 spells CASSLAGGGNQPQHF. Written as DNA, the CDR3 is TGTGCCAGCAGCTTAGCAGGGGGCGGCAATCAGCCCCAGCATTTT. The variable domain in full, completed from reference TRBV7-9 and TRBJ1-5, reads DTGVSQNPRHKITKRGQNVTFRCDPISEHNRLYWYRQTLGQGPEFLTYFQNEAQLEKSRLLSDRFSAERPKGSFSTLEIQRTEQGDSAMYLCASSLAGGGNQPQHFGDGTRLSIL.

The chain combines TRBV4-2 with TRBJ2-1; 7 nucleotides match TRBD2. There are 13 residues in the CDR3. Germline CDR1 is LGHNA and CDR2 is YNFKEQ. The junction had 3 bases not matched to a gene; V was cut back by 2 bases and J by 8 bases. The CDR3 spells CASSQRTRDEQFF. DNA of the CDR3: TGTGCCAGCAGCCAAAGGACTAGGGATGAGCAGTTCTTC.

The chain employs TRBV13 and TRBJ2-7; a weak D match, TRBD1 (6 bases). Trimming removed 5 bases from V and 1 base from J, with 9 bases in between. This CDR3 is 13 amino acids long. Germline CDR1 PRHDT, CDR2 FYEKMQ (reference sequence). The CDR3 sequence is CASSDRISYEQYF. As DNA, the CDR3 is TGTGCCAGCAGCGACAGGATATCCTACGAGCAGTACTTC.

V usage is TRBV2 and J usage is TRBJ2-7; D is undetermined. From germline, CDR1 is SNHLY and CDR2 FYNNEI. Trimming cost V 4 bases and J 5 bases, with 18 bases left between them. The CDR3 runs 15 residues. CDR3 nucleotide sequence: TGTGCCAGCAGTGTCACGGTAAACCCTTCACACGAGCAGTACTTC. It is translated as CASSVTVNPSHEQYF.